Each of the 23 T cell receptor beta chains below was sequenced from the same sample in a study of blood T cells in healthy people across ages. Primers used in a second PCR of roughly 7 to 11 cycles were a sample-barcoded 5' primer and a J-beta primer mix. TCRdb re-called the 5' RACE reads through MiXCR, storing one row per CDR3 protein. The sample records 890,000 or so distinct CDR3 sequences, approximately 65% being singletons. Sequenced sample: blood. These TCRs come from a man aged 30 to 39 in good health.

The V and J genes are TRBV7-9 and TRBJ1-1, with D perhaps TRBD1 (6 bases). V lost 5 bases, J lost 0 bases, and 13 bases lay in between. This CDR3 contains 15 residues. Per germline, CDR1 SEHNR and CDR2 FQNEAQ (reference sequence). CDR3 sequence: CASSTGQILNTEAFF. The DNA of the CDR3 is TGTGCCAGCAGCACAGGACAGATCCTGAACACTGAAGCTTTCTTT. Looking up the rest from reference TRBV7-9 and TRBJ1-1 gives the full variable domain: DTGVSQNPRHKITKRGQNVTFRCDPISEHNRLYWYRQTLGQGPEFLTYFQNEAQLEKSRLLSDRFSAERPKGSFSTLEIQRTEQGDSAMYLCASSTGQILNTEAFFGQGTRLTVV.

The sample holds a few counts of this clonotype. This chain joins TRBV6-2 or TRBV6-3 and TRBJ2-3; no definite D call. Germline CDR1 reads MNHEY; CDR2 reads SVGEGT. With 1 base removed from V and 5 bases from J, the gap between germline ends came to 4 bases. This CDR3 is 12 amino acids long. The CDR3: CASSYFGDTQYF. The CDR3 region has the DNA TGTGCCAGCAGTTACTTTGGAGATACGCAGTATTTT.

This chain connects TRBV29-1 to TRBJ2-7; the match to TRBD1 covers 9 bases. The CDR3 totals 13 residues. Germline CDR1 SQVTM, CDR2 ANQGSEA. After removal of 5 bases from V and 10 bases from J, the junction contained 12 bases not matched to a gene. The CDR3 sequence is CSVSRQGGEAQYF. CDR3 in DNA: TGCAGCGTTTCCCGACAGGGGGGGGAGGCCCAGTACTTC.

A few counts support this clonotype. J is TRBJ1-2 and V is TRBV12-3 or TRBV12-4; D ambiguous. The V and J ends lost 4 bases and 3 bases respectively, with 12 bases between them. The CDR3 spans 14 residues. The CDR3 DNA reads as TGTGCCAGCAGTTCGTGGGGTAGGGACTATGGCTACACCTTC. Protein sequence: CASSSWGRDYGYTF.

The chain combines TRBV10-3 with TRBJ2-1, with 8 bases aligning to TRBD1. J lost 3 bases, V lost 10 bases, and 5 bases had no gene match. Germline CDR1 and CDR2: ENHRY and SYGVKD. This CDR3 spans 13 amino acids. CDR3 DNA sequence: TGTGCCACCAGCACAGGGGGCTACAATGAGCAGTTCTTC. Amino acids: CATSTGGYNEQFF.

This clonotype was picked up one time. This may be a read error: a much more frequent sequence differs by one nucleotide. The rearrangement links TRBV3-1 to TRBJ2-3, with 8 bases identical to TRBD2. V trimming: 8 bases; J trimming: 4 bases; junction bases outside the gene matches: 8. Looked up from germline, CDR1 is LGHDT and CDR2 is YNNKEL (reference sequence). The CDR3 loop spans 14 amino acids. The CDR3 reads CASRSGTRADTQYF. In nucleotides, the CDR3 is TGTGCCAGCCGCTCCGGGACTAGAGCAGATACGCAGTATTTT.

With regard to this clonotype: Mismatch with germline at one junction end may stem from a read error. The V and J genes are TRBV9 and TRBJ2-4, with D unclear. The CDR3 runs to 14 residues. CDR1 is SGDLS, CDR2 YYNGEE, per germline. The DNA for the CDR3 is TGTGTCAGCAGCGTAGACCCCGTCAAAAACATTCAGTACTTC. This encodes CVSSVDPVKNIQYF.

A few counts support this clonotype. The V gene is TRBV10-3, the J gene TRBJ2-5; 7 nucleotides line up with TRBD1. The CDR3 spans 13 residues. Germline lookup yields CDR1 ENHRY and CDR2 SYGVKD. The V and J ends lost 7 bases and 1 base, in that order; junction bases with no gene match: 3. This CDR3 reads CAINPGGQETQYF. CDR3 sequence (DNA): TGTGCCATCAATCCAGGGGGCCAAGAGACCCAGTACTTC.

V is TRBV11-3 and J is TRBJ2-3; D assignment may be TRBD1 or TRBD2 (5 bases each). Germline V gene sequence: CDR1 SGHNT, CDR2 YENEEA. The CDR3 is made up of 14 amino acids. Trimming took off 1 base at V and 5 bases at J, with 10 bases between the two ends. The CDR3: CASSLGGPRDTQYF. The DNA of the CDR3 is TGTGCCAGCAGCTTAGGGGGACCTCGAGATACGCAGTATTTT.

This clonotype appeared a single time. V is TRBV7-8 and J is TRBJ1-5; TRBD1 is a possible D gene (6 bases). The CDR3 runs to 16 residues. Germline V gene data show CDR1 as SGHVS and CDR2 as FQNEAQ. V gave up 5 bases and J gave up 3 bases, with 17 bases separating them. CDR3 sequence (DNA): TGTGCCAGCAGCAAGAACAGGGTGCCTTTCAATCAGCCCCAGCATTTT. This gives the protein CASSKNRVPFNQPQHF.

This clonotype occurred a few times. The rearrangement uses TRBV12-3 or TRBV12-4 and TRBJ2-1; D gene unclear. This CDR3 is 12 amino acids long. V was clipped by 8 bases and J by 10 bases, with 15 bases between them. The CDR3 sequence: CASYRSTGEQFF. CDR3 bases: TGTGCCAGCTATAGGTCGACTGGGGAGCAGTTCTTC.

The rearrangement uses TRBV3-1 and TRBJ2-5, with 13 bases fitting TRBD2. CDR3 length equals 17 residues. Germline V gene sequence: CDR1 LGHDT, CDR2 YNNKEL (reference sequence). Losses at the gene ends were 4 bases for V and 5 bases for J; bases not matched to a gene: 10. The CDR3 region has the DNA TGTGCCAGCAGCCCCCCCGGACTAGCGGGAGATGGGGAGACCCAGTACTTC. It codes for CASSPPGLAGDGETQYF.

This clonotype was found a few times. This may be a read error, as it is one base from a much larger clone. The rearrangement links TRBV7-2 to TRBJ2-7, with D tentatively TRBD1 (6 bases). The ends were cut back, 6 bases at V and 7 bases at J, with 13 bases in the middle. CDR3 size: 12 residues. CDR1 and CDR2 (germline): SGHTA, FQGNSA. This CDR3 is CASREKGDEQYF. The CDR3 region has the DNA TGTGCCAGCAGAGAGAAGGGGGATGAGCAGTACTTC. The entire variable domain, with the rest obtained from reference TRBV7-2 and TRBJ2-7, is as follows: GAGVSQSPSNKVTEKGKDVELRCDPISGHTALYWYRQSLGQGLEFLIYFQGNSAPDKSGLPSDRFSAERTGGSVSTLTIQRTQQEDSAVYLCASREKGDEQYFGPGTRLTVT.

This clonotype appeared a single time. V usage is TRBV7-2 and J usage is TRBJ2-4; a possible D gene is TRBD1 (6 bases). The J call may be incorrect, as the DNA end agrees better with TRBJ2-5. The CDR3 sequence is 13 residues long. Looked up from germline, CDR1 is SGHTA and CDR2 is FQGNSA. The CDR3: CASSDWTEETQYF. In DNA form, the CDR3 reads TGTGCCAGCAGCGATTGGACAGAAGAGACCCAGTACTTC.

V usage is TRBV27 and J usage is TRBJ2-7; 11 nucleotides align to TRBD2. The DNA matches TRBJ2-5 better at its end, which makes the J call doubtful. The germline V gene encodes CDR1 MNHEY and CDR2 SMNVEV (reference sequence). The CDR3 totals 14 residues. The CDR3 region has the DNA TGTGCCAGCAGGATAGCGGGGGGGCAAGAGACCCAGTACTTC. It specifies CASRIAGGQETQYF.

This rearrangement joins TRBV12-3 or TRBV12-4 to TRBJ1-6; 9 bases match TRBD1. Trimming at V came to 6 bases and at J to 11 bases, leaving 11 bases not matched to a gene. This CDR3 contains 15 residues. The chain's CDR3 is CASRPLQGALTPLHF. The CDR3 DNA reads as TGTGCCAGCAGACCATTACAGGGGGCCCTTACACCCCTCCACTTT.

V usage is TRBV24-1 and J usage is TRBJ2-7, with D uncertain. The CDR3 covers 11 residues. V was pared by 1 base and J by 7 bases, with 4 bases between. Germline CDR1 and CDR2: KGHDR and SFDVKD. The DNA of the CDR3 is TGTGCCACCAGTGATTTTGAGGAGCAGTACTTC. Its translation: CATSDFEEQYF.

This chain links TRBV20-1 with TRBJ2-4; D possibly uses TRBD1 or TRBD2 (5 bases each). The better agreement between TRBJ2-5 and the DNA end casts doubt on the J call. CDR1 DFQATT and CDR2 SNEGSKA come from the germline V gene (reference sequence). This CDR3 has 14 amino acids. This chain's CDR3 is CSARDGTIQETQYF. The DNA of the CDR3 is TGCAGTGCTAGAGATGGGACCATACAAGAGACCCAGTACTTC.

The V and J genes are TRBV20-1 and TRBJ2-7, with 9 nucleotides matching TRBD1. Germline CDR1 DFQATT, CDR2 SNEGSKA (reference sequence). The V gene end was trimmed by 5 bases and the J gene end by 3 bases; junction bases not matched to a gene: 11. The CDR3 extends over 15 amino acids. In DNA form, the CDR3 reads TGCAGTGCTCCAGCATGGACAGGGGTAAACTACGAGCAGTACTTC. Translated: CSAPAWTGVNYEQYF.

This clonotype appeared a single time. V usage is TRBV6-2 or TRBV6-3 and J usage is TRBJ2-5; 8 nucleotides match TRBD2. The CDR3 consists of 17 residues. Germline lookup yields CDR1 MNHEY and CDR2 SVGEGT. Trimming took 0 bases from V and 1 from J; bases not matched to a gene: 7. In DNA, the CDR3 is TGTGCCAGCAGTTACTCGACTGGTAGCGGGGTCCAAGAGACCCAGTACTTC. It encodes CASSYSTGSGVQETQYF.

Here the CDR3 DNA reads TGTGCCAGCAGGGTACAGGGTTACCAAGAGACCCAGTACTTC. This codes for CASRVQGYQETQYF. The gene calls are TRBV12-3 or TRBV12-4 and TRBJ2-5, with a possible D match to TRBD1 (6 bases). The CDR3 is 14 amino acids. V was pared by 6 bases and J by 0 bases, with 11 bases between.

This clonotype was picked up many times. This chain joins TRBV27 and TRBJ1-1; D perhaps matches TRBD1 (6 bases). From germline, CDR1 is MNHEY and CDR2 SMNVEV (reference sequence). The length of the CDR3 is 13 residues. V was cut by 6 bases and J by 4 bases, with 12 bases left in between. This CDR3 is CASSRWGATEAFF. CDR3 in DNA: TGTGCCAGCAGCCGTTGGGGGGCCACTGAAGCTTTCTTT.

This rearrangement joins TRBV11-2 to TRBJ2-3; D remains unclear. With 5 bases removed from V and 1 base from J, the gap between germline ends came to 13 bases. The CDR3 has 15 residues. CDR1 is SGHAT and CDR2 is FQNNGV in the germline V gene. The CDR3 sequence: CASSLLDGRTDTQYF. The CDR3 DNA is TGTGCCAGCAGCCTGCTGGACGGACGCACAGATACGCAGTATTTT.